The T cell receptor beta chain under discussion was sequenced for a study of blood T cell repertoires in COVID-19. Across the whole study: Samples came from the United States, Italy and Spain, spanning acute and convalescent COVID-19.

Original methodology: Amplification with reference gene primers provided the estimates of nucleated cell counts. Profiled with immunoSEQ multiplex PCR; TCRdb holds only in-frame clones, not every one. D and trimming come from the DNA, and the V and J calls and clone size come from that table. This repertoire shows some 98,000 clones, 82% found once; its top ten account for 9.5% to 13%. CDR1 and CDR2 from the germline V gene are SGHNT and YYREEE (reference sequence). Trimming left V 4 bases short and J 3 bases short, with 19 bases between. The CDR3 totals 17 residues. This TCR was sampled from a man aged 70-80 years with active or convalescent COVID-19. The sequenced sample consisted of peripheral blood. J is TRBJ2-2 and V is TRBV5-4; D is possibly TRBD2 (5 bases). CDR3 in amino acids: CASSDARGRRYTGELFF. In DNA form, the CDR3 reads TGTGCCAGCAGCGACGCTAGAGGGCGAAGATACACCGGGGAGCTGTTTTTT.